This record covers a single T cell receptor (beta chain). The source of the sample is a study of blood T cell repertoires in COVID-19. Study-wide context: Samples of COVID-19 (acute and convalescent) were obtained from the United States, Italy and Spain. PBMCs, B-cell-depleted T cells, or T cells were the source of the cDNA or gDNA that made up the material.

The method was immunoSEQ multiplex PCR; TCRdb's version includes in-frame clones alone and lacks a portion of them. Among over 95,000 clones listed, roughly 82% were seen once. Germline V gives CDR1 SGHKS, CDR2 YYEKEE (reference sequence). The CDR3 has 17 residues. The germline V and J ends were trimmed by 0 bases and 4 bases, with 20 bases remaining between them. The V call is TRBV5-5, the J call TRBJ2-7, with TRBD1 as a possible D gene (5 bases). Source material: peripheral blood. This TCR derives from a woman in her forties with acute or convalescent COVID-19. CDR3 coding DNA: TGTGCCAGCAGCTTGGCCACGACAGCGTTAGTTGGTTACGAGCAGTACTTC. This encodes CASSLATTALVGYEQYF. The full variable domain, with the rest looked up from reference TRBV5-5 and TRBJ2-7, is DAGVTQSPTHLIKTRGQQVTLRCSPISGHKSVSWYQQVLGQGPQFIFQYYEKEERGRGNFPDRFSARQFPNYSSELNVNALLLGDSALYLCASSLATTALVGYEQYFGPGTRLTVT.